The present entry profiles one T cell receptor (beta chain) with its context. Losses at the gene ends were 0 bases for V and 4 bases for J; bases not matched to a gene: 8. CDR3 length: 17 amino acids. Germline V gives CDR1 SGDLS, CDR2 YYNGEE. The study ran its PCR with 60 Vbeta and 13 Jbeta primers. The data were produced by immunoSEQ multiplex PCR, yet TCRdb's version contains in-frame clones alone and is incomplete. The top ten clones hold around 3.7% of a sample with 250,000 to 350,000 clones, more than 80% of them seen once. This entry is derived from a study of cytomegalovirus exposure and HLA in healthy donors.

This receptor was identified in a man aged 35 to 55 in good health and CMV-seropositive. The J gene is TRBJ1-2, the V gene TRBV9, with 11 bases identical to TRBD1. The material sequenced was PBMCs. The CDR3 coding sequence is TGTGCCAGCAGCGTAGAAGGGACAGGGGGTTGGAGCTATGGCTACACCTTC. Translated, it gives CASSVEGTGGWSYGYTF.